A single sample is the source of the 26 T cell receptor beta chains below, sequenced in a study of T cell changes during pregnancy in multiple sclerosis. TCRdb's copy holds only in-frame clones and misses some; the assay was immunoSEQ multiplex PCR. The top ten hold roughly 2.6% of the sample, which has about 61,000 clones, about 93% seen once. The material sequenced was CD8+ T cells from peripheral blood mononuclear cells, taken in the third trimester of pregnancy. Receptors were obtained from a female donor with multiple sclerosis, enrolled in a pregnancy study.

The rearrangement uses TRBV7-9 and TRBJ2-1; D might be TRBD1 (5 bases). The CDR3 loop spans 14 amino acids. Germline CDR1 is SEHNR and CDR2 is FQNEAQ (reference sequence). The V end lost 1 base, the J end lost 7 bases, and 11 bases lay between the germline ends. The CDR3 bases are TGTGCCAGCAGCTTAGTCCCAGGGATGAATGAGCAGTTCTTC. Translation: CASSLVPGMNEQFF.

The chain links TRBV6-4 to TRBJ1-5; the D gene is possibly TRBD1 (5 bases). This CDR3 has 20 residues. Germline assignment: CDR1 MRHNA and CDR2 SNTAGT. Trimming left V 4 bases short and J 5 bases short, with 30 bases between. CDR3 sequence reads: CASSGQKRDGAQLIDQPQHF. The CDR3 region has the DNA TGTGCCAGCAGTGGACAGAAGCGGGACGGTGCTCAGCTTATCGATCAGCCCCAGCATTTT.

The rearrangement joins TRBV27 to TRBJ1-1; D is possibly TRBD1 (5 bases). The V end lost 3 bases, the J end lost 1 base, and 18 bases lay between the germline ends. The CDR3 has 17 residues. Germline V gives CDR1 MNHEY, CDR2 SMNVEV (reference sequence). The CDR3 nucleotides read TGTGCCAGCAGTTTTACTGGCCACACAGGTCCGAACACTGAAGCTTTCTTT. Its protein product is CASSFTGHTGPNTEAFF.

This chain uses TRBV27 with TRBJ1-5; D is unresolved. The CDR3 has 15 amino acids. V gave up 3 bases and J gave up 4 bases, with 13 bases separating them. Germline CDR1 is MNHEY and CDR2 is SMNVEV (reference sequence). The CDR3 DNA is TGTGCCAGCAGTTTTTCGAAAGGAGGGAATCAGCCCCAGCATTTT. Amino acid sequence: CASSFSKGGNQPQHF.

The table lists this clone with a few counts. The rearrangement joins TRBV21-1 to TRBJ1-2. TRBV21-1 is a pseudogene. The CDR3 has 13 residues. The CDR3 DNA is TGTGCCAGCAGCCGAGAGGGTAACTATGGCTACACCTTC. Residues: CASSREGNYGYTF.

The chain uses TRBV10-3 and TRBJ1-4; D call uncertain. CDR1 is ENHRY, CDR2 SYGVKD, per germline. The CDR3 covers 14 residues. V was clipped by 3 bases and J by 4 bases, with 9 bases between them. The CDR3 DNA is TGTGCCATCAGTGATGCCGGGGTTAATGAAAAACTGTTTTTT. The encoded protein is CAISDAGVNEKLFF.

CDR3 DNA: TGTGCCAGCAGTTACTCGACAGGGAACACCGGGGAGCTGTTTTTT. Protein sequence: CASSYSTGNTGELFF. This rearrangement joins TRBV6-5 to TRBJ2-2; D is perhaps TRBD1 (6 bases). The CDR3 extends over 15 amino acids. Trimming cost V 0 bases and J 1 base, with 6 bases left between them. Germline V gives CDR1 MNHEY, CDR2 SVGAGI.

The rearrangement joins TRBV6-1 to TRBJ2-7; 11 positions agree with TRBD2. CDR1 MNHNS and CDR2 SASEGT come from the germline V gene. V shed 3 bases, J shed 2 bases, and the junction held 3 bases outside the gene matches. The CDR3 is 15 amino acids. The CDR3 DNA reads TGTGCCAGCAGTGAGACTAGCGGGACCGCCTACGAGCAGTACTTC. It is translated as CASSETSGTAYEQYF.

This clone appeared a single time. This sequence joins TRBV10-3 and TRBJ1-1; no clear D gene. In germline, CDR1 is ENHRY, CDR2 SYGVKD. Deletions cut 2 bases from V and 3 bases from J, with 19 bases between. This CDR3 is 17 amino acids long. The CDR3 DNA follows: TGTGCCATCAGTGAGCCCCCAGAGGCAGCCGATGACACTGAAGCTTTCTTT. Translated, it gives CAISEPPEAADDTEAFF.

The chain uses TRBV27 and TRBJ1-5, with 7 bases identical to TRBD1. Losses at the gene ends were 3 bases for V and 4 bases for J; bases not matched to a gene: 3. This CDR3 contains 14 residues. Looked up from germline, CDR1 is MNHEY and CDR2 is SMNVEV (reference sequence). Here the CDR3 reads CASSFEGANQPQHF. The CDR3 nucleotides read TGTGCCAGCAGTTTTGAGGGGGCTAATCAGCCCCAGCATTTT.

Only one count was recorded for this clone. The chain couples TRBV28 to TRBJ1-5; no firm D call. CDR1 is MDHEN, CDR2 SYDVKM, per germline. V gave up 1 base and J gave up 7 bases, with 5 bases separating them. This CDR3 contains 12 residues. In DNA, the CDR3 is TGTGCCAGCAGTTTATCCCCACAGCCCCAGCATTTT. As protein: CASSLSPQPQHF.

The V and J genes are TRBV28 and TRBJ2-7, with TRBD2 identical over 8 bases. The germline V gene encodes CDR1 MDHEN and CDR2 SYDVKM. The CDR3 has 13 amino acids. V lost 6 bases, J lost 3 bases, and 4 bases stayed unmatched. As DNA, the CDR3 is TGTGCCAGCAGCCCGGGGGGGAGCTACGAGCAGTACTTC. Amino acids: CASSPGGSYEQYF.

The chain joins TRBV7-9 to TRBJ2-1; 10 nucleotides line up with TRBD1. Germline V lookup: CDR1 SEHNR, CDR2 FQNEAQ (reference sequence). Trimming cost V 4 bases and J 3 bases; bases outside gene matches: 3. The CDR3 runs to 15 residues. CDR3: CASSWGQGIYNEQFF. CDR3 DNA sequence: TGTGCCAGCAGCTGGGGACAGGGGATCTACAATGAGCAGTTCTTC.

The V call is TRBV5-1, the J call TRBJ1-2; 9 bases match TRBD1. The CDR3 has 13 residues. The germline CDR1 and CDR2 sequences are SGHRS and YFSETQ. Trimming cost V 4 bases and J 8 bases; bases outside gene matches: 6. The CDR3 spells CASSGRDREGYTF. The CDR3 DNA is TGCGCCAGCAGCGGGAGGGACAGGGAGGGCTACACCTTC.

V gene TRBV5-1 combines with J gene TRBJ2-2; 7 positions agree with TRBD2. V shed 5 bases, J shed 2 bases, and the junction held 9 bases outside the gene matches. Germline V CDR1 and CDR2: SGHRS, YFSETQ. The CDR3 runs to 16 residues. CDR3 sequence: CASRPGGPRNTGELFF. CDR3 nucleotide sequence: TGCGCCAGCAGGCCGGGGGGACCTAGAAACACCGGGGAGCTGTTTTTT.

This clone was detected only a few times. The V and J genes are TRBV5-5 and TRBJ2-7; a possible D gene is TRBD2 (6 bases). The CDR3 runs 14 residues. Trimming took off 6 bases at V and 0 bases at J, with 13 bases between the two ends. CDR1 is SGHKS and CDR2 is YYEKEE in the germline V gene (reference sequence). The CDR3 sequence is CASILPGDSYEQYF. The CDR3 region has the DNA TGTGCCAGCATCCTTCCGGGGGACTCCTACGAGCAGTACTTC.

The V and J genes are TRBV7-2 and TRBJ2-7; D might be TRBD1 (5 bases). This CDR3 is 14 amino acids long. The ends were cut back, 3 bases at V and 2 bases at J, with 11 bases in the middle. Per germline, CDR1 SGHTA and CDR2 FQGNSA. Written as DNA, the CDR3 is TGTGCCAGCAGCTTGCATGGGGCCCCCTACGAGCAGTACTTC. Its protein is CASSLHGAPYEQYF.

DNA of the CDR3: TGTGCCAGCAGCTTTCGGTTAGCGCCAGAAGCTTTCTTT. The encoded protein is CASSFRLAPEAFF. The rearrangement uses TRBV5-8 and TRBJ1-1; D not resolved. Looked up from germline, CDR1 is SGHTS and CDR2 is YDEGEE. Trimming took 2 bases from V and 8 from J, leaving 13 bases between them. CDR3 length equals 13 residues.

This rearrangement joins TRBV19 to TRBJ2-1; no firm D call. The CDR3 loop spans 13 amino acids. V lost 3 bases and J 6 bases, leaving 9 bases between the germline ends. Germline CDR1 reads LNHDA; CDR2 reads SQIVND (reference sequence). The CDR3 DNA reads as TGTGCCAGTAGTATTACGAGCCGCAATGAGCAGTTCTTC. Protein product: CASSITSRNEQFF.

The chain employs TRBV27 and TRBJ2-7, with 7 bases fitting TRBD1. Trimming cost V 8 bases and J 0 bases; bases outside gene matches: 4. CDR1 and CDR2 from the germline V gene are MNHEY and SMNVEV (reference sequence). The CDR3 covers 13 residues. CDR3 sequence (DNA): TGTGCCAGCGGCAGACAGGGCTCCTACGAGCAGTACTTC. The encoded protein is CASGRQGSYEQYF.

J is TRBJ2-7 and V is TRBV4-1; D unclear. Germline V gene sequence: CDR1 MGHRA, CDR2 YSYEKL. Trimming took off 1 base at V and 5 bases at J, with 12 bases between the two ends. This CDR3 has 14 residues. The CDR3 DNA reads as TGCGCCAGCAGCCAAGTTTCGCGGAAGGACGAGCAGTACTTC. This sequence encodes CASSQVSRKDEQYF.

The chain carries TRBV10-3 and TRBJ1-3, with 9 bases matching TRBD1. CDR3 length: 16 amino acids. V lost 9 bases to trimming and J lost 1 base; unmatched junction nucleotides: 10. CDR1 and CDR2 from the germline V gene are ENHRY and SYGVKD. The CDR3 DNA follows: TGTGCCATTGAACCGGGACAGGGAGAATCTGGAAACACCATATATTTT. This encodes CAIEPGQGESGNTIYF.

The gene calls are TRBV7-2 and TRBJ2-2, with 7 bases identical to TRBD1. CDR3 size: 17 residues. V was clipped by 5 bases and J by 3 bases; unmatched bases: 12. Germline CDR1 reads SGHTA; CDR2 reads FQGNSA. Here the CDR3 DNA reads TGTGCCAGCAGCCCATCCTGGGGGACAGAGGACACCGGGGAGCTGTTTTTT. Amino acids: CASSPSWGTEDTGELFF.

This rearrangement joins TRBV28 to TRBJ2-3, with 7 bases matching TRBD2. Germline-derived CDR1 and CDR2 are MDHEN and SYDVKM. J gave up 7 bases and V 0 bases, and 13 bases lay outside the gene matches. The CDR3 loop spans 17 amino acids. The CDR3 protein is CASSLWTGTGGLNTQYF. CDR3 coding DNA: TGTGCCAGCAGTTTATGGACCGGGACCGGGGGACTAAATACGCAGTATTTT.

This clone was recorded once. V usage is TRBV4-1 and J usage is TRBJ2-7; TRBD2 might be the D (6 bases). CDR1 and CDR2 from the germline V gene are MGHRA and YSYEKL. The CDR3 totals 13 residues. Trimming removed 4 bases at V and 3 bases at J, with 10 bases between. CDR3 region: CASSLRGLYEQYF. CDR3 sequence (DNA): TGCGCCAGCAGCCTCCGGGGACTCTACGAGCAGTACTTC.

The chain carries TRBV27 and TRBJ2-7, with D perhaps matching TRBD1 (5 bases). Trimming left V 3 bases short and J 6 bases short, with 12 bases between. The CDR3 is 13 amino acids. Germline V CDR1 and CDR2: MNHEY, SMNVEV (reference sequence). CDR3 amino acids: CASSLQGLGEQYF. In nucleotides, the CDR3 is TGTGCCAGCAGTTTGCAGGGATTGGGCGAGCAGTACTTC.